Sequencing of this T cell receptor beta chain was carried out in a study of blood T cell repertoires in COVID-19. Study as a whole: Both acute and convalescent COVID-19 samples were obtained from the United States, Italy and Spain. T cells, B-cell-depleted T cells, or PBMCs supplied cDNA or gDNA.

Per the authors' pipeline: Reference gene primer amplification yielded estimated nucleated cell counts. Profiling relied on immunoSEQ multiplex PCR, and the TCRdb table lists in-frame clones only, not all of them. The DNA was the basis for D and trimming; V, J and clone size are from that table. Seen here are about 140,000 clones, about three quarters observed once, and the top ten hold about 15%. The V and J ends lost 4 bases and 8 bases, in that order; junction bases with no gene match: 5. Germline V gives CDR1 MGHRA, CDR2 YSYEKL. The CDR3 contains 14 residues. Material for sequencing was peripheral blood. This sequence joins TRBV4-1 and TRBJ1-4; 9 bases map to TRBD1. This TCR came from a man in his fifties or sixties with acute or convalescent COVID-19. Here the CDR3 reads CASSLGDREEKLFF. For the CDR3, the DNA is TGCGCCAGCAGCCTCGGGGACAGGGAGGAAAAACTGTTTTTT.